This passage covers 9 T cell receptor beta chains from one sample sequenced in a study of T cell changes during pregnancy in multiple sclerosis (dated by TCRdb to about 2019). Library preparation employed the immunoSEQ multiplex PCR assay. The source is immuneACCESS, and TCRdb retained only in-frame sequences with V and J called. Part of the clones is not carried over; for the studies checked, unresolved V genes explain less than half of this, and the remainder is unexplained. The sample table holds 64,000 or so clones, of which 96% were seen once. Of the sample, approximately 2.3% falls within the top ten clones. The material sequenced was CD8+ T cells from peripheral blood mononuclear cells, taken after pregnancy. These receptors were collected from a female donor with multiple sclerosis, enrolled in a pregnancy study.

The rearrangement joins TRBV5-4 to TRBJ2-7; 7 bases line up with TRBD2. Germline lookup yields CDR1 SGHNT and CDR2 YYREEE (reference sequence). V lost 5 bases to trimming and J lost 4 bases; unmatched junction nucleotides: 9. This CDR3 has 14 amino acids. CDR3 sequence: CASSRGLVDYEQYF. The CDR3, as DNA: TGTGCCAGCAGTAGAGGACTAGTCGATTACGAGCAGTACTTC. Supplemented by reference TRBV5-4 and TRBJ2-7, the full variable domain reads ETGVTQSPTHLIKTRGQQVTLRCSSQSGHNTVSWYQQALGQGPQFIFQYYREEENGRGNFPPRFSGLQFPNYSSELNVNALELDDSALYLCASSRGLVDYEQYFGPGTRLTVT.

The chain couples TRBV5-1 to TRBJ2-7, with TRBD1 matching over 7 bases. The ends lost 4 bases at V and 1 base at J; junction bases unmatched: 8. This CDR3 has 15 residues. Germline V gene lookup returns CDR1 SGHRS and CDR2 YFSETQ. Here the CDR3 reads CASSLRQGLSYEQYF. In DNA form, the CDR3 reads TGCGCCAGCAGCCTACGACAGGGCCTGTCCTACGAGCAGTACTTC.

A remark on this clone: This CDR3 is also generated by other DNA sequences in the sample. This sequence joins TRBV28 and TRBJ2-7; the D is unclear. Trimming removed 5 bases at V and 3 bases at J, with 5 bases between. CDR3 size: 11 residues. CDR1 and CDR2 from the germline V gene are MDHEN and SYDVKM. The CDR3 region is CASSPGYEQYF. For the CDR3, the DNA is TGTGCCAGCAGTCCAGGCTACGAGCAGTACTTC. Supplemented by reference TRBV28 and TRBJ2-7, the full variable domain reads DVKVTQSSRYLVKRTGEKVFLECVQDMDHENMFWYRQDPGLGLRLIYFSYDVKMKEKGDIPEGYSVSREKKERFSLILESASTNQTSMYLCASSPGYEQYFGPGTRLTVT.

The rearrangement uses TRBV5-4 and TRBJ2-1; tentative D call: TRBD2 (6 bases). The germline V gene has CDR1 SGHNT and CDR2 YYREEE (reference sequence). Trimming left V 1 base short and J 0 bases short, with 14 bases between. The length of the CDR3 is 17 residues. CDR3 sequence reads: CASSLSFAGSSYNEQFF. The CDR3 coding sequence is TGTGCCAGCAGCTTGTCTTTTGCGGGGAGCTCCTACAATGAGCAGTTCTTC.

This sequence joins TRBV6-1 and TRBJ1-5; 10 bases align to TRBD1. V gave up 6 bases and J gave up 7 bases; unmatched junction bases: 6. The germline CDR1 and CDR2 sequences are MNHNS and SASEGT. The CDR3 is 14 amino acids. The CDR3 sequence: CASRTGGLPQPQHF. The CDR3 DNA reads TGTGCCAGCAGGACAGGGGGCCTTCCCCAGCCCCAGCATTTT.

The chain is built from TRBV27 and TRBJ1-5; tentative D call: TRBD1 (5 bases). The CDR3 sequence is 15 residues long. Looked up from germline, CDR1 is MNHEY and CDR2 is SMNVEV (reference sequence). V was shortened by 6 bases and J by 0 bases, with 12 bases between the two germline ends. Here the CDR3 DNA reads TGTGCCAGCAGCTGGGGGGGAGGTAGCAATCAGCCCCAGCATTTT. Translated: CASSWGGGSNQPQHF.

The chain has TRBV28 and TRBJ2-7; D is ambiguous. Germline CDR1 and CDR2: MDHEN and SYDVKM. There are 15 residues in the CDR3. Between the trimmed V and J ends, which lost 2 bases and 2 bases, there was a span of 13 bases. The CDR3 nucleotides are TGTGCCAGCAGTTTAAAAGCCCGACACCCCTACGAGCAGTACTTC. Amino acid sequence: CASSLKARHPYEQYF.

The chain employs TRBV28 and TRBJ2-2; possibly TRBD1 for D (6 bases). The CDR3 totals 14 residues. Per germline, CDR1 MDHEN and CDR2 SYDVKM. Trimming removed 5 bases from V and 4 bases from J, with 11 bases in between. The CDR3 DNA sequence: TGTGCCAGCAGTACAGGGTATAGCACCGGGGAGCTGTTTTTT. It translates to CASSTGYSTGELFF.

The rearrangement links TRBV28 to TRBJ1-5; 8 bases are a match to TRBD1. V lost 7 bases, J lost 0 bases, and 8 bases stayed unmatched. Germline assignment: CDR1 MDHEN and CDR2 SYDVKM. The CDR3 loop spans 16 amino acids. The CDR3 region is CASTGQDRYSNQPQHF. CDR3 bases: TGTGCCAGCACGGGACAGGATAGGTATAGCAATCAGCCCCAGCATTTT. The complete variable domain, with remaining parts taken from reference TRBV28 and TRBJ1-5, reads DVKVTQSSRYLVKRTGEKVFLECVQDMDHENMFWYRQDPGLGLRLIYFSYDVKMKEKGDIPEGYSVSREKKERFSLILESASTNQTSMYLCASTGQDRYSNQPQHFGDGTRLSIL.